This TCR beta chain was identified in a study of blood T cell repertoires in COVID-19. Study background: Italy, Spain and the United States were the sources of the convalescent and acute COVID-19 samples. Sample material is recorded as cDNA or gDNA derived from T cells, B-cell-depleted T cells, or PBMCs.

Germline CDR1 reads SGHVS; CDR2 reads FQNEAQ. This CDR3 has 14 amino acids. V dropped 5 bases and J dropped 7; count of bases not matched to a gene: 7. In the original processing: Amplification with reference gene primers provided the estimates of nucleated cell counts. Produced via immunoSEQ multiplex PCR; TCRdb's table is partial and in-frame only. Clone size and the V and J calls come from that table; the DNA yielded D and trimming. Among roughly 150,000 clones listed, 84% were seen once. The chain uses TRBV7-8 and TRBJ2-7, with TRBD1 matching over 11 bases. Sequenced material: peripheral blood. The source is a woman aged 80 or over with COVID-19, enrolled during active disease. In nucleotides, the CDR3 is TGTGCCAGCAGCCCCCGGGACAGGGGGGGTGAGCAGTACTTC. Amino acids: CASSPRDRGGEQYF.